This T cell receptor (beta chain) was identified in a study of blood T cell repertoires in COVID-19. Measured with immunoSEQ multiplex PCR; TCRdb has only the in-frame clones, and not every one. The sample includes 300,000 or so clones, 80% to 90% seen only once; the top ten take about 10%. Per germline, CDR1 MDHEN and CDR2 SYDVKM. J gave up 3 bases and V 1 base, and 14 bases lay outside the gene matches. This CDR3 is built from 18 residues. The sequence came from a woman between 18 and 30 years old who had recovered from COVID-19. This rearrangement joins TRBV28 to TRBJ2-7; 8 bases are a match to TRBD1. Sequenced input: PBMCs or T cells enriched from blood (not recorded which). CDR3 in DNA: TGTGCCAGCAGTTTATCCAGGTTTCGGGACAGGATATTCTACGAGCAGTACTTC. As protein: CASSLSRFRDRIFYEQYF.